Included here is one TCR beta chain sequence, with context. Its antigen target is currently unknown. No qualities accompany the bases; no much larger clone lies one base away. These data come from a study of cytomegalovirus exposure and HLA in healthy donors (dated by TCRdb to about 2017). With respect to the entire study: In an earlier analysis of approximately 640 of the donors, about 260 Gb of sequence data and 100 million or so unique TCR beta sequences from about 190 million T cells were reported. The genetic ancestry cluster associated with self-reported Caucasian donors included over 80% of the roughly 360 genotyped donors. Every discovery cohort repertoire had been produced on one sequencing platform. Rather than drawing on any new phenotypic data, the later analysis identified candidate immune exposures from TCR beta sequences and the way those sequences occurred across donors. The study aimed to test whether cataloging public T cell receptors could reveal signatures of past pathogen exposure. Across roughly 420 genotyped donors of the cohort, an average of approximately 240,000 unique TCR beta nucleotide sequences per donor were sequenced, and roughly a sixth of those sequences were non-productive. To decide whether each TCR beta V gene segment behaved as functional or pseudogenic, an earlier analysis of some 600 of the donors relied on high-throughput TCR beta sequencing. A later analysis re-analyzed previously published TCR beta repertoires from 550 to 700 donors and added high-resolution HLA genotyping to study TCR occurrence patterns. Roughly 290 gigabases of sequencing data and around 85 million unique TCR sequences made up an early release that covered under 750 HLA-typed donors. Four or five DR-DQ haplotypes were handled as single units for association and clustering, since linkage in the cohort was strong. Class I and class II HLA loci were covered by the typing at four-digit resolution. Typing coverage varied by locus: roughly 629-630 donors for A, B, C, DRB1 and DQB1; some 520 for DQA1; over 600 for DPA1; 450 to 480 for DPB1. The study profiled the T cell repertoires of more than 500 subjects by immunosequencing and related them to cytomegalovirus serostatus. Genome-wide SNP genotypes for about 65% of the 666 donors were used in a later genetic analysis, which treated that subset as a discovery cohort. High-throughput TCR immunosequencing, statistical association of individual TCRs with disease status, and machine learning were combined to predict cytomegalovirus infection status. Donor age, sex, ethnicity and CMV serostatus were compiled together with the repertoire data. Besides the first cohort of hundreds of subjects, a separate validation cohort made up of 120 different subjects was used.

Trimming at the junction amounts to 1 base on V and 4 bases on J, and the germline ends lie 12 bases apart. From the cysteine through the phenylalanine, the CDR3 covers 16 amino acids. Solely the CDR3 DNA is kept, with 48 bases framed from the first base. CDR1 and CDR2 are drawn from the germline V gene: SGHRS, YFSETQ. The cohort comprised under 700 healthy bone marrow donors. All cohort members were sampled while nominally healthy, although unrecorded immune exposures were likely present. The donor was CMV seropositive and was included in the group of 250 to 300 seropositive cohort members. Every donor gave a peripheral blood sample, and the peripheral blood mononuclear cells from that sample were used for TCR beta sequencing. Genomic DNA extraction from the blood cell samples was performed with the Qiagen DNeasy Blood Extraction Kit. Library prep was done by the immunoSEQ multiplex PCR assay. A mixture of 60 forward primers for TCR Vbeta segments and 13 reverse primers for TCR Jbeta segments was used in the multiplex PCR. A multiplex PCR assay on genomic DNA amplified the CDR3 region of rearranged TCR beta genes. Amplified TCR beta libraries were sequenced as 87-base-pair reads on the Illumina HiSeq System. The study's processing was this. A later analysis counted some 74 million unique TCR beta chains across the 690 or so repertoires, and some 11 million of these chains were shared by at least two donors. To remove PCR and sequencing errors, raw reads were error-corrected and collapsed into unique sequences using a nearest-neighbor algorithm that merged closely related sequences. To assign V, D and J gene segments, CDR3 sequences were aligned to IMGT reference sequences. For a sequence to be retained, a match of at least six nucleotides to both a V gene segment and a J gene segment was required. A rearrangement was called productive if the CDR3 had no stop codons and remained in frame with V and J, and every other rearrangement was called non-productive. Following IMGT convention, CDR3 was defined as the stretch from the second conserved V-encoded cysteine up to the conserved J-encoded phenylalanine. In an earlier analysis of around 570 of the donors, sequences lacking an unambiguous match to a single V gene segment were excluded. An earlier analysis of around 600 of the donors classified V segments as functional when productive rearrangements were above 56.7% and as segregating when the standard deviation between donors was above 5%. To diagnose cytomegalovirus status from the catalog of TCR beta chain sequences, a statistical classification framework was built. In a later analysis, V and J genes were assigned by comparing TCR nucleotide sequences against IMGT/GENE-DB human TR gene sequences. In a later analysis, CDR3 sequences and most-parsimonious VDJ recombination scenarios were assigned using the TCRdist pipeline. In a later analysis, every TCR beta chain was defined by the combination of its CDR3 amino acid sequence and its V-gene family, and reads without a unique V-gene family were dropped. A later analysis removed 592 highly shared, low-generation-probability nucleotide sequences to deal with suspected cross-contamination and a sequencing artifact. In a later analysis, a clonal expansion index was calculated for each public chain from normalized within-repertoire ranks of inferred template counts. Generation probabilities in a later analysis came from a VDJ recombination model fitted to out-of-frame rearrangements, and those results were checked against IGoR. Hypergeometric tests were used in a later analysis to score TCR-TCR, TCR-HLA and TCR-CMV co-occurrence, with a repertoire-size bias correction applied to the TCR pairs. A later analysis estimated false discovery rates by permuting HLA or CMV assignments 20 times. A later analysis grouped co-occurring TCRs with DBSCAN, adding TCRdist sequence similarity when clustering within HLA-allele-positive subsets. Co-occurrence clustering excluded repertoires with fewer than 30,000 or more than 120,000 public chains, plus five with anomalous nucleotide sharing. TCRdb stores this immuneACCESS table with in-frame sequences only. Part of the clones is absent; in the studies checked, under half of the shortfall reflects unresolved V genes, and no reason is known for the rest. V, J and clone size derive from that table, while D and trimming were established from the DNA sequence. Present in this sample are over 150,000 clones, more than 60% of which were seen just once. The top ten clonotypes cover 1.4% to 1.5% of the sample.

Study-wide findings and limitations: In a later analysis, HLA-associated TCR beta chains showed more clonal expansion and lower generation probabilities than non-associated chains that were equally common. In a later analysis, several top co-occurrence clusters were reported to appear linked to parvovirus B19, influenza, CMV and Epstein-Barr virus. In vitro tests confirmed that a few of the cytomegalovirus-associated TCR beta chains recognize cytomegalovirus antigens. This cohort had only TCR beta chains sequenced, and the lack of alpha or paired-chain data limited which features could be detected. In a later analysis, over 15,000 TCR beta sequences were associated with specific HLA alleles at a false discovery rate of 0.05. Roughly uniform sequencing depth across donors was assumed in presence/absence analyses, although this assumption may not hold. Linkage disequilibrium might explain the correlated functional status among segregating V segments, but an unknown experimental factor could not be ruled out. In an earlier analysis of approximately 590 of the donors, most TCR beta V segments appeared in productive rearrangements about 87% or about 30% of the time, broadly matching IMGT annotations. In a later analysis, TCR association rates were found to vary across HLA loci, with the most associated TCRs seen for DRB1 alleles and the fewest for HLA-C alleles. A further reported finding was that TCR beta sequences accurately predicted the HLA-A and HLA-B alleles for most subjects in the first cohort. The classifier was reported to diagnose cytomegalovirus status with high specificity and sensitivity in both the original cohort and the validation cohort. Some IMGT-functional V segments, including TRBV6-2 and TRBV6-3, could not be distinguished by the 87-base-pair reads and were therefore excluded. An association between a missense DCLRE1C variant and V-gene and J-gene trimming of TCR beta chains was found in a later genetic analysis and replicated in an independent cohort. In a later genetic analysis, fewer N-insertions in productive TCRs were reported among donors in an Asian-associated ancestry cluster than the approximately 670-donor mean. The earlier analysis of approximately 540 of the donors excluded around 17 rarely observed V segments, including chromosome 9 orphons, because counts were too low. The study gave a list of 150 to 200 TCR beta chains associated with cytomegalovirus. Most TCR sequences were seen in very few donors, while some public TCRs were found in many individuals. A cluster of highly shared sequence variants was judged likely to represent a technical artifact of the sequencing pipeline. Because some donors lacked HLA typing at each locus, the association tests relied only on the typed subset. Strong co-occurrence of HLA alleles, especially DR and DQ, made assigning TCR associations to individual alleles difficult. The authors suggested that the approach could potentially be extended to other disease states and immunological phenotypes. Most CMV-associated TCR beta chains appeared to be HLA-restricted in a later analysis, and the HLA associations seemed to be driven largely by CMV exposure. Immune exposure information for the cohort was limited to CMV serostatus.

The origin of this receptor is a woman younger than 45 in good health and CMV-seropositive. The chain was built from TRBV5-1 and TRBJ2-6; the best D guess is TRBD2, with 6 bases matching. The sample comprised PBMCs. The nucleotide sequence is TGCGCCAGCAGCTTGTCCGGGGACTTCGGGGCCAACGTCCTGACTTTC. It is translated as CASSLSGDFGANVLTF.